Sequencing of this T cell receptor (beta chain) was carried out in a study of shared clonotypes between healthy human individuals. The CDR3 sequence is 15 residues long. From germline, CDR1 is SNHLY and CDR2 FYNNEI. V shed 6 bases, J shed 8 bases, and the junction held 12 bases outside the gene matches. Sequenced by immunoSEQ multiplex PCR; TCRdb stores in-frame clones only, minus some. The table has 950,000 to 1,100,000 clones, approximately 68% seen once. The J gene is TRBJ2-2, the V gene TRBV2, with 7 nucleotides matching TRBD1. Specimen: memory CD4+ T cells sorted from blood. Subset described: CD45RA-negative fraction. The receptor was isolated from a man in his late teens or twenties in good health. In DNA, the CDR3 is TGTGCCAGCAGATTAGGGACAGACCTTGGTGGGGAGCTGTTTTTT. It encodes CASRLGTDLGGELFF.